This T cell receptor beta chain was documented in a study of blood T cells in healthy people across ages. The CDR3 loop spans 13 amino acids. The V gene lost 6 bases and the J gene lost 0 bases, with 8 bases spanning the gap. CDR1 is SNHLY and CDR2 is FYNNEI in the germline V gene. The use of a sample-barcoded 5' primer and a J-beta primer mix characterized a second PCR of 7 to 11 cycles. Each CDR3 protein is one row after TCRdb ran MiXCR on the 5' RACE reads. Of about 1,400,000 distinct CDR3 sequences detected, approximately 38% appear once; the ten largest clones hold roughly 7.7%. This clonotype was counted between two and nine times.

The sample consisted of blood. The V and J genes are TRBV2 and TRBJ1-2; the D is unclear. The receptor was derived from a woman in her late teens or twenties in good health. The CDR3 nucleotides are TGTGCCAGCAGCCGTCAGTCTAACTATGGCTACACCTTC. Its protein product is CASSRQSNYGYTF. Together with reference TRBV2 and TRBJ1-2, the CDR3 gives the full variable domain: EPEVTQTPSHQVTQMGQEVILRCVPISNHLYFYWYRQILGQKVEFLVSFYNNEISEKSEIFDDQFSVERPDGSNFTLKIRSTKLEDSAMYFCASSRQSNYGYTFGSGTRLTVV.